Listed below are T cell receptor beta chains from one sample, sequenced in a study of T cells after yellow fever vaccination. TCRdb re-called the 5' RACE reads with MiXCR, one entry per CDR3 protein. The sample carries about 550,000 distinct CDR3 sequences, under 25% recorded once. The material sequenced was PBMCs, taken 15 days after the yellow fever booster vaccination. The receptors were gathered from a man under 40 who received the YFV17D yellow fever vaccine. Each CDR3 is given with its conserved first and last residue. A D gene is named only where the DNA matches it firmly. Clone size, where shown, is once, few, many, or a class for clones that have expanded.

CDR3 protein: CASSQERLAKNIQYF
CDR3 DNA: TGTGCCAGCAGCCAAGAACGCCTAGCCAAAAACATTCAGTACTTC
clone size: many
V gene: TRBV3-1
J gene: TRBJ2-4
D gene: -

CDR3 protein: CSARDSSGRNEQYF
CDR3 DNA: TGCAGTGCTAGAGATTCTAGCGGGAGAAACGAGCAGTACTTC
clone size: -
V gene: TRBV20-1
J gene: TRBJ2-7
D gene: TRBD2

CDR3 protein: CASIQSLPGNTEAFF
CDR3 DNA: TGTGCCAGCATACAATCGCTGCCGGGGAACACTGAAGCTTTCTTT
clone size: few
V gene: TRBV28
J gene: TRBJ1-1
D gene: -

CDR3 protein: CASSFDGLMGTDTQYF
CDR3 DNA: TGTGCCAGCAGCTTCGATGGCCTGATGGGCACAGATACGCAGTATTTT
clone size: -
V gene: TRBV7-2
J gene: TRBJ2-3
D gene: -

CDR3 protein: CASSLKSTDTQYF
CDR3 DNA: TGTGCCAGCAGTTTAAAGAGCACAGATACGCAGTATTTT
clone size: -
V gene: TRBV28
J gene: TRBJ2-3
D gene: -

CDR3 protein: CSARVRNTDTQYF
CDR3 DNA: TGCAGTGCTAGAGTCCGGAACACAGATACGCAGTATTTT
clone size: -
V gene: TRBV20-1
J gene: TRBJ2-3
D gene: -

CDR3 protein: CASSFRTGGEVIEQFF
CDR3 DNA: TGTGCCAGCAGCTTTCGAACAGGGGGGGAAGTGATTGAGCAGTTCTTC
clone size: -
V gene: TRBV21-1
J gene: TRBJ2-1
D gene: -

CDR3 protein: CASSLDRGSGELFF
CDR3 DNA: TGTGCCAGCAGCTTGGACAGGGGAAGTGGGGAGCTGTTTTTT
clone size: -
V gene: TRBV7-2
J gene: TRBJ2-2
D gene: TRBD1

CDR3 protein: CASSLGEVGLKTQYF
CDR3 DNA: TGTGCCAGCAGCTTAGGGGAAGTGGGGTTGAAGACCCAGTACTTC
clone size: -
V gene: TRBV7-2
J gene: TRBJ2-5
D gene: -

CDR3 protein: CASSRDTPYNEQFF
CDR3 DNA: TGTGCCAGCAGCCGGGACACCCCCTACAATGAGCAGTTCTTC
clone size: -
V gene: TRBV12-3/TRBV12-4
J gene: TRBJ2-1
D gene: -

CDR3 protein: CASSLGTEYSGASTDTQYF
CDR3 DNA: TGTGCCAGCAGTTTAGGGACAGAGTATAGCGGGGCCTCCACAGATACGCAGTATTTT
clone size: few
V gene: TRBV5-4
J gene: TRBJ2-3
D gene: -

CDR3 protein: CASRTTSGEQFF
CDR3 DNA: TGTGCCAGCAGGACTACTAGCGGAGAGCAGTTCTTC
clone size: -
V gene: TRBV28
J gene: TRBJ2-1
D gene: TRBD2

CDR3 protein: CSVEGVRGSFREQYF
CDR3 DNA: TGCAGCGTTGAAGGTGTGAGAGGTAGCTTCCGCGAGCAGTACTTC
clone size: -
V gene: TRBV29-1
J gene: TRBJ2-7
D gene: -

CDR3 protein: CSAASSYNEQFF
CDR3 DNA: TGCAGTGCAGCTAGCTCCTACAATGAGCAGTTCTTC
clone size: few
V gene: TRBV20-1
J gene: TRBJ2-1
D gene: -

CDR3 protein: CASSYRSRAGANVLTF
CDR3 DNA: TGTGCCAGCAGTTATAGATCTCGTGCTGGGGCCAACGTCCTGACTTTC
clone size: -
V gene: TRBV7-2
J gene: TRBJ2-6
D gene: -

CDR3 protein: CATSRTPGLAWETQYF
CDR3 DNA: TGTGCCACCAGCAGAACCCCAGGACTAGCATGGGAGACCCAGTACTTC
clone size: few
V gene: TRBV15
J gene: TRBJ2-5
D gene: TRBD2

CDR3 protein: CASGSEQYF
CDR3 DNA: TGTGCCAGCGGGAGCGAGCAGTACTTC
clone size: few
V gene: TRBV6-6
J gene: TRBJ2-7
D gene: -

CDR3 protein: CASSPLGFQPKNIQYF
CDR3 DNA: TGTGCCAGCAGCCCCCTGGGATTTCAACCCAAAAACATTCAGTACTTC
clone size: -
V gene: TRBV7-9
J gene: TRBJ2-4
D gene: -

CDR3 protein: CSARVEGEQYF
CDR3 DNA: TGCAGTGCTAGAGTCGAGGGCGAGCAGTACTTC
clone size: many
V gene: TRBV20-1
J gene: TRBJ2-7
D gene: -

CDR3 protein: CAWKGDNTYEQYF
CDR3 DNA: TGTGCCTGGAAGGGAGACAACACCTACGAGCAGTACTTC
clone size: -
V gene: TRBV30
J gene: TRBJ2-7
D gene: -

CDR3 protein: CASSSTPGTKNTGELFF
CDR3 DNA: TGTGCCAGCAGCTCTACCCCCGGGACAAAGAACACCGGGGAGCTGTTTTTT
clone size: few
V gene: TRBV12-3/TRBV12-4
J gene: TRBJ2-2
D gene: -

CDR3 protein: CASSLLAGGFYEQYF
CDR3 DNA: TGTGCCAGCAGTTTACTAGCGGGAGGTTTCTACGAGCAGTACTTC
clone size: -
V gene: TRBV27
J gene: TRBJ2-7
D gene: TRBD2

CDR3 protein: CSAILVGGYNEQFF
CDR3 DNA: TGCAGTGCTATACTTGTGGGGGGGTACAATGAGCAGTTCTTC
clone size: few
V gene: TRBV20-1
J gene: TRBJ2-1
D gene: TRBD2

CDR3 protein: CASSQEEGLYNEQFF
CDR3 DNA: TGTGCCAGCAGCCAAGAGGAGGGACTCTACAATGAGCAGTTCTTC
clone size: few
V gene: TRBV14
J gene: TRBJ2-1
D gene: -

CDR3 protein: CASRTGVSTYEQYF
CDR3 DNA: TGTGCCAGCAGGACAGGGGTTTCCACTTACGAGCAGTACTTC
clone size: -
V gene: TRBV12-3/TRBV12-4
J gene: TRBJ2-7
D gene: TRBD1

CDR3 protein: CASSTSSNYEQYF
CDR3 DNA: TGTGCCAGCTCGACTAGCTCCAACTACGAGCAGTACTTC
clone size: few
V gene: TRBV2
J gene: TRBJ2-7
D gene: TRBD2

CDR3 protein: CASSYGDGSGNTIYF
CDR3 DNA: TGTGCCAGCAGTTACGGGGACGGCTCTGGAAACACCATATATTTT
clone size: -
V gene: TRBV6-5
J gene: TRBJ1-3
D gene: -